This T cell receptor beta chain was documented in a study of blood T cell repertoires in COVID-19. About the study: From T cells, B-cell-depleted T cells, or PBMCs came the material, which was cDNA or gDNA.

This clone has just a few counts. Assignments of participants to cohorts depended upon their own reported clinical history. Per the germline V gene, CDR1 is MNHEY and CDR2 is SMNVEV (reference sequence). The V end was cut by 7 bases, the J end by 8 bases, with 17 bases between. The CDR3 runs 13 residues. Original data processing: Estimates of nucleated cell counts were drawn from the amplification of reference gene primers. The data were produced by immunoSEQ multiplex PCR, yet TCRdb's version contains in-frame clones alone and is incomplete. The V and J calls and the clone size are those of that table, but D and trimming were determined from the DNA. The sample holds 300,000 to 400,000 clones, approximately 87% seen once.

V gene TRBV27 combines with J gene TRBJ1-2; possible D gene TRBD1, 5 bases. The TCR comes from a woman in her 30s with acute COVID-19. The sequencing input was PBMCs or T cells enriched from blood (not recorded which). This CDR3 is CASTPGGGWGYTF. CDR3 coding DNA: TGTGCCAGCACCCCCGGCGGGGGATGGGGCTACACCTTC.